This section outlines one TCR beta chain sequence together with its context. The data are from a study of CD8 T cells in Susac syndrome. The RNA input was roughly 0.45 to 1 ug, and it was reverse transcribed with random hexamers. TCRdb reanalysed the immunoSEQ multiplex PCR reads using MiXCR and keeps one entry per CDR3 protein. The data show around 120,000 distinct CDR3 sequences, with 93% seen just once and roughly 0.088% held by the top ten. This CDR3 is 14 amino acids long. Germline CDR1 is SGHAT and CDR2 is FQDESV (reference sequence). The V and J ends lost 4 bases and 2 bases respectively, with 12 bases between them.

The receptor was isolated from a human donor with multiple sclerosis. Material for sequencing was CD4+ T cells from PBMCs. The rearrangement links TRBV11-1 to TRBJ2-7; D uncertain. This chain's CDR3 is CASSWDSLTYEQYF. In DNA form, the CDR3 reads TGTGCCAGCAGCTGGGATTCGTTAACCTACGAGCAGTACTTC.